These 30 T cell receptor beta chains originate from one sample sequenced in a study of cytomegalovirus exposure and HLA in healthy donors. PCR employed 60 Vbeta and 13 Jbeta primers. The protocol was immunoSEQ multiplex PCR, while the TCRdb copy is restricted to in-frame clones and leaves out a portion. The table includes roughly 200,000 clones, about 70% detected once. The sequenced sample was PBMCs. The receptors come from a woman aged 30 to 39 in good health and CMV-seronegative.

The chain links TRBV5-1 to TRBJ1-4; D is perhaps TRBD1 (6 bases). V was shortened by 3 bases and J by 4 bases, with 13 bases between the two germline ends. Germline CDR1 and CDR2: SGHRS and YFSETQ. This CDR3 spans 15 amino acids. Written as DNA, the CDR3 is TGCGCCAGCAGCTCACAGACAGGAATTAATGAAAAACTGTTTTTT. Its translation: CASSSQTGINEKLFF.

The chain links TRBV29-1 to TRBJ2-3; 9 positions match TRBD1. J gave up 4 bases and V 0 bases, and 11 bases lay outside the gene matches. The CDR3 has 17 amino acids. Germline-derived CDR1 and CDR2 are SQVTM and ANQGSEA. The CDR3 spells CSVEETLGQGISDTQYF. In DNA form, the CDR3 reads TGCAGCGTTGAAGAGACGCTGGGACAGGGAATATCAGATACGCAGTATTTT.

This clone was detected once. The chain employs TRBV18 and TRBJ2-1; 14 nucleotides line up with TRBD2. CDR1 and CDR2 (germline): KGHSH, LQKENI. The ends lost 3 bases at V and 3 bases at J; junction bases unmatched: 10. The CDR3 contains 19 residues. CDR3 sequence (DNA): TGTGCCAGCTCACCCTCCGGACTAGCGGGAGGTGGGAACTACAATGAGCAGTTCTTC. It codes for CASSPSGLAGGGNYNEQFF.

CDR3 in amino acids: CASSQNPTSIETQYF. The CDR3 DNA reads TGCGCCAGCAGCCAAAACCCGACTAGTATAGAGACCCAGTACTTC. This chain connects TRBV4-3 to TRBJ2-5; D is possibly TRBD2 (6 bases). Trimming took 2 bases from V and 4 from J, leaving 14 bases between them. This CDR3 contains 15 residues. CDR1 is LGHNA and CDR2 is YSLEER in the germline V gene.

V and J are TRBV9 and TRBJ2-7, with TRBD2 matching over 7 bases. Germline CDR1 reads SGDLS; CDR2 reads YYNGEE. Germline trimming cut 4 bases from V and 5 bases from J; bases unmatched to any gene: 12. The length of the CDR3 is 15 residues. The CDR3 coding sequence is TGTGCCAGCAGCCCTGGGGAGGGCCCTCTCGACGAGCAGTACTTC. Translating gives CASSPGEGPLDEQYF.

This sequence joins TRBV7-9 and TRBJ1-1; 7 bases align to TRBD1. CDR1 and CDR2 from the germline V gene are SEHNR and FQNEAQ (reference sequence). The CDR3 loop spans 16 amino acids. Trimming at V came to 5 bases and at J to 2 bases, leaving 11 bases not matched to a gene. This CDR3 is CASSVNRGEGNTEAFF. CDR3 DNA: TGTGCCAGCAGCGTTAACAGGGGAGAGGGAAACACTGAAGCTTTCTTT.

V gene TRBV25-1 combines with J gene TRBJ1-4, with TRBD1 as a possible D gene (5 bases). Germline-derived CDR1 and CDR2 are MGHDK and SYGVNS. CDR3 size: 14 residues. Trimming shortened V by 6 bases and J by 3 bases, and 11 bases separated the two germline ends. Written as DNA, the CDR3 is TGTGCCAGCAGCGAAGCAGGGTCTAATGAAAAACTGTTTTTT. This encodes CASSEAGSNEKLFF.

This CDR3 reads CPNKRQSYEQYF. Here the CDR3 DNA reads TGCCCCAACAAGCGCCAGTCCTACGAGCAGTACTTC. The chain is built from TRBV23-1 and TRBJ2-7; D not resolved. TRBV23-1 is an ORF, and what it does is uncertain. This CDR3 is 12 amino acids long.

The CDR3 loop reads CASRYPGLGGNQPQHF. The CDR3 nucleotides are TGTGCCAGCAGATACCCAGGGTTAGGTGGCAATCAGCCCCAGCATTTT. This chain joins TRBV28 and TRBJ1-5; TRBD1 is a possible D gene (5 bases). V shed 6 bases and J shed 2 bases, with 17 bases lying between them. From germline, CDR1 is MDHEN and CDR2 SYDVKM. CDR3 length: 16 amino acids.

This chain links TRBV5-1 with TRBJ2-7, with 9 bases that match TRBD1. This CDR3 spans 16 amino acids. In germline, CDR1 is SGHRS, CDR2 YFSETQ. With V trimmed by 4 bases and J by 5 bases, 13 bases remained unmatched. This CDR3 reads CASSPLPGTGLDEQYF. DNA of the CDR3: TGCGCCAGCAGCCCCCTTCCCGGGACAGGGCTCGACGAGCAGTACTTC.

V and J are TRBV27 and TRBJ2-5; TRBD2 matches at 10 bases. After removal of 4 bases from V and 1 base from J, the junction contained 3 bases not matched to a gene. Germline lookup yields CDR1 MNHEY and CDR2 SMNVEV (reference sequence). The CDR3 extends over 15 amino acids. DNA for the CDR3: TGTGCCAGCAGTTGGACTAGCGGACTCCAAGAGACCCAGTACTTC. Amino acid sequence: CASSWTSGLQETQYF.

The chain combines TRBV2 with TRBJ2-1; D may be TRBD2 (6 bases). Germline V gene lookup returns CDR1 SNHLY and CDR2 FYNNEI. The V gene lost 8 bases and the J gene lost 0 bases, with 17 bases spanning the gap. The CDR3 length is 16 residues. The CDR3 DNA sequence: TGTGCCAGCGCCACAAGGAGGGACTTCTCCTACAATGAGCAGTTCTTC. Its protein is CASATRRDFSYNEQFF.

The chain carries TRBV4-1 and TRBJ1-2; maybe TRBD1 (5 bases). Germline CDR1 is MGHRA and CDR2 is YSYEKL. This CDR3 region has 14 residues. Deletions cut 0 bases from V and 4 bases from J, with 9 bases between. In DNA form, the CDR3 reads TGCGCCAGCAGCCAAGATTTCAGGGCCTATGGCTACACCTTC. Its translation: CASSQDFRAYGYTF.

The chain joins TRBV27 to TRBJ1-2; D is unresolved. Germline V gives CDR1 MNHEY, CDR2 SMNVEV (reference sequence). This CDR3 region has 13 residues. V shed 3 bases and J shed 4 bases, with 9 bases lying between them. The CDR3 protein is CASSFGQFYGYTF. The CDR3, as DNA: TGTGCCAGCAGTTTTGGGCAGTTCTATGGCTACACCTTC.

V gene TRBV30 combines with J gene TRBJ1-1; D call uncertain. Germline assignment: CDR1 GTSNPN and CDR2 SVGIG (reference sequence). This CDR3 is 12 amino acids long. Trimming removed 0 bases at V and 2 bases at J, with 4 bases between. CDR3 coding DNA: TGTGCCTGGAGTGTTATCAACACTGAAGCTTTCTTT. Translation: CAWSVINTEAFF.

The V gene is TRBV7-8, the J gene TRBJ2-1, with D uncertain. Per the germline V gene, CDR1 is SGHVS and CDR2 is FQNEAQ. The CDR3 covers 13 residues. The V end was cut by 0 bases, the J end by 4 bases, with 4 bases between. CDR3 bases: TGTGCCAGCAGCTTAGCGAGTTACAATGAGCAGTTCTTC. Encoded protein: CASSLASYNEQFF.

This clone was counted once. The CDR3 nucleotides read TGCAGCGCGGTAGACAGGGGGAGAGACACTGAAGCTTTCTTT. Its translation is CSAVDRGRDTEAFF. The chain has TRBV29-1 and TRBJ1-1; 9 nucleotides line up with TRBD1. V lost 7 bases, J lost 3 bases, and 9 bases stayed unmatched. The CDR3 contains 14 residues. CDR1 and CDR2 (germline): SQVTM, ANQGSEA.

The chain is built from TRBV7-9 and TRBJ2-3; TRBD2 agrees at 10 bases. CDR3 length: 15 residues. V lost 6 bases to trimming and J lost 2 bases; unmatched junction nucleotides: 5. Germline V CDR1 and CDR2: SEHNR, FQNEAQ (reference sequence). CDR3 nucleotides: TGTGCCAGCAGACGGCTAGCGGGGGCCACAGATACGCAGTATTTT. The encoded protein is CASRRLAGATDTQYF.

This clone was seen a few times. The V gene is TRBV19, the J gene TRBJ2-1, with 7 positions matching TRBD2. The CDR3 loop spans 16 amino acids. V dropped 5 bases and J dropped 4; count of bases not matched to a gene: 11. Germline assignment: CDR1 LNHDA and CDR2 SQIVND (reference sequence). DNA of the CDR3: TGTGCCAGTAGTGGGGGGGAGCTCCGGCCGTACAATGAGCAGTTCTTC. It codes for CASSGGELRPYNEQFF.

This chain joins TRBV4-2 and TRBJ2-3; 16 nucleotides align to TRBD2. This CDR3 has 18 residues. Germline lookup yields CDR1 LGHNA and CDR2 YNFKEQ. V lost 2 bases and J lost 6; bases outside the gene matches: 8. The CDR3 DNA follows: TGTGCCAGCAGCCAACACTACGGGACTAGCGGGAGGGAGGATACGCAGTATTTT. Its protein is CASSQHYGTSGREDTQYF.

The chain couples TRBV6-6 to TRBJ1-2; 7 positions agree with TRBD1. There are 16 residues in the CDR3. From germline, CDR1 is MNHNY and CDR2 SVGAGI (reference sequence). With V trimmed by 2 bases and J by 0 bases, 6 bases remained unmatched. This chain's CDR3 is CASSYPGQDPNYGYTF. CDR3 nucleotides: TGTGCCAGCAGTTACCCTGGACAGGACCCTAACTATGGCTACACCTTC.

The chain is built from TRBV7-2 and TRBJ1-4, with D possibly matching TRBD1 (6 bases). Germline V lookup: CDR1 SGHTA, CDR2 FQGNSA. This CDR3 region has 16 residues. The V gene lost 5 bases and the J gene lost 2 bases, with 15 bases spanning the gap. The DNA for the CDR3 is TGTGCCAGCAGCCGCCAACAGGGTCTCACTAATGAAAAACTGTTTTTT. This codes for CASSRQQGLTNEKLFF.

V gene TRBV5-1 combines with J gene TRBJ1-2; maybe TRBD1 (5 bases). Germline loops: CDR1 SGHRS, CDR2 YFSETQ. The CDR3 sequence is 16 residues long. Trimming removed 0 bases at V and 7 bases at J, with 19 bases between. CDR3 coding DNA: TGCGCCAGCAGCTTGGCCGGCGGTCGCAGGGTAGTTGGCTACACCTTC. It translates to CASSLAGGRRVVGYTF.

CDR3 in amino acids: CASSDPDRAYEQYF. The DNA of the CDR3 is TGTGCCAGCAGCGACCCCGACAGGGCTTACGAGCAGTACTTC. The chain has TRBV9 and TRBJ2-7; 7 bases fit TRBD1. Germline V gives CDR1 SGDLS, CDR2 YYNGEE. Trimming cost V 3 bases and J 4 bases; bases outside gene matches: 7. The CDR3 has 14 amino acids.

In its sample, this clone was seen a few times. The V gene is TRBV5-1, the J gene TRBJ2-1; D call uncertain. Germline V CDR1 and CDR2: SGHRS, YFSETQ. The germline V and J ends were trimmed by 5 bases and 0 bases, with 9 bases remaining between them. The CDR3 runs to 14 residues. CDR3 coding DNA: TGCGCCAGCAGGTTTTACGGCTCCTACAATGAGCAGTTCTTC. This translates into CASRFYGSYNEQFF.

The rearrangement uses TRBV30 and TRBJ2-7; no definite D call. The CDR3 covers 15 residues. V was cut by 0 bases and J by 0 bases, with 12 bases left in between. Germline V gene lookup returns CDR1 GTSNPN and CDR2 SVGIG (reference sequence). CDR3 nucleotides: TGTGCCTGGAGTGTAACTCCCTCTAGCTCCTACGAGCAGTACTTC. Translation: CAWSVTPSSSYEQYF.

This clone came up once. The chain joins TRBV7-2 to TRBJ1-1; TRBD1 matches 7 bases. This CDR3 contains 13 residues. The J segment lost 7 bases and the V segment lost 5 bases, leaving 7 bases of the junction unmatched. Germline V lookup: CDR1 SGHTA, CDR2 FQGNSA. The CDR3 DNA sequence: TGTGCCAGCAGCCCACGGACAGGACTTGAAGCTTTCTTT. Translated, it gives CASSPRTGLEAFF.

V is TRBV9 and J is TRBJ2-1; D possibly corresponds to TRBD2 (6 bases). V lost 0 bases and J lost 3, with 10 bases in between. CDR1 is SGDLS, CDR2 YYNGEE, per germline. The CDR3 is 15 amino acids. The CDR3 region is CASSVGAGLYNEQFF. CDR3 coding DNA: TGTGCCAGCAGCGTAGGGGCGGGACTCTACAATGAGCAGTTCTTC.

The V call is TRBV29-1, the J call TRBJ1-2, with TRBD1 matching 7 bases. Germline CDR1 SQVTM, CDR2 ANQGSEA. V dropped 6 bases and J dropped 5; count of bases not matched to a gene: 12. The CDR3 totals 14 residues. The CDR3 nucleotides are TGCAGCGTGGTTGTGAGGGGGCAAAGGTATGGCTACACCTTC. Translated: CSVVVRGQRYGYTF.

The chain employs TRBV7-8 and TRBJ1-5; possibly TRBD1 for D (5 bases). This CDR3 has 16 amino acids. Deletions cut 0 bases from V and 0 bases from J, with 9 bases between. Germline V gene lookup returns CDR1 SGHVS and CDR2 FQNEAQ. As DNA, the CDR3 is TGTGCCAGCAGCTTAGCTTCGGGGGGTAGCAATCAGCCCCAGCATTTT. As protein: CASSLASGGSNQPQHF.